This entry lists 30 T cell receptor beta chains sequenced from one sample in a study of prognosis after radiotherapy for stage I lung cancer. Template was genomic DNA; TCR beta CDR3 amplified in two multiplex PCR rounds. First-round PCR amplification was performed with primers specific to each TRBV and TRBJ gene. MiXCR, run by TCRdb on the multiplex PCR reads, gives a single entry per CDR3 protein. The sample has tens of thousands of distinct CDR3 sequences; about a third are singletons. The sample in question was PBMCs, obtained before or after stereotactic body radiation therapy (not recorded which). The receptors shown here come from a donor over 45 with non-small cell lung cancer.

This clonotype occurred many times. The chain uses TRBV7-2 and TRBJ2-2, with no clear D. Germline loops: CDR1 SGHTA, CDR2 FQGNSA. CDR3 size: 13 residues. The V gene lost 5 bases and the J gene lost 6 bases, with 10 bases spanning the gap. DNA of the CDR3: TGTGCCAGCAGCCCCCAATTTCCCGGGGAGCTGTTTTTT. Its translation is CASSPQFPGELFF.

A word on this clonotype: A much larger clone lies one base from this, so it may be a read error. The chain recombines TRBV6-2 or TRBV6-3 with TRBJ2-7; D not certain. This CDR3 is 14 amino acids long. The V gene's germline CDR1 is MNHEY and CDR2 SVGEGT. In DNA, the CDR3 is TGTGCCAGCAGTGAAGTATGGGGTACGTACGAGCAGAACTTC. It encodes CASSEVWGTYEQNF.

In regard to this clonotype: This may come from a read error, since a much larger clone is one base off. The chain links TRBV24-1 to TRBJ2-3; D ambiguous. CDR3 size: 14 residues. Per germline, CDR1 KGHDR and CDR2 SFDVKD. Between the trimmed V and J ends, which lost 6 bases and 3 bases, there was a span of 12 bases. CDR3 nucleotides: TGTGCCACCAGTTCTGGCCTAGGGACAGATACGCAGTATTTT. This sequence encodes CATSSGLGTDTQYF.

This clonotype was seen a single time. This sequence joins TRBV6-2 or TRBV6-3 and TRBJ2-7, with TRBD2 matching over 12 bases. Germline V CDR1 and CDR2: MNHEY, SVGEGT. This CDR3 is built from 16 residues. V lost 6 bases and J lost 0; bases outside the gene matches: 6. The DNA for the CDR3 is TGTGCCAGCAGACGTACTAGCGGGGGGAGCTCCTACGAGCAGTACTTC. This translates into CASRRTSGGSSYEQYF.

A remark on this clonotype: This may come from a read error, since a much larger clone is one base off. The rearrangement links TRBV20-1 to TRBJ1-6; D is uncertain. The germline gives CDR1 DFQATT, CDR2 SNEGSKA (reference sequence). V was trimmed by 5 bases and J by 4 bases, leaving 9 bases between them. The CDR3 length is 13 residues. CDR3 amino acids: CSAGRTYNSPLHF. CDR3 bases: TGCAGTGCTGGACGGACTTATAATTCACCCCTCCACTTT.

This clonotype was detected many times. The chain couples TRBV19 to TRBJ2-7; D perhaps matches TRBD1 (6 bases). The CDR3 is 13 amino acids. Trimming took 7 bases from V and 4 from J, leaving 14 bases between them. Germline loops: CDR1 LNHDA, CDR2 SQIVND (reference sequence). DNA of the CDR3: TGTGCCAGTATGGACAGCAACCAATACGAGCAGTACTTC. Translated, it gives CASMDSNQYEQYF.

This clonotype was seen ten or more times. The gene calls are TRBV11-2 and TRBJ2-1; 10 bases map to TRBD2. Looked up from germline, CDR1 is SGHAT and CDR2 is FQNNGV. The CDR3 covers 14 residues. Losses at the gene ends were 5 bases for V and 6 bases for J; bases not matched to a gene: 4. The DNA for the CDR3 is TGTGCCAGCAGCGAGTGGACTAGCGGCAATGAGCAGTTCTTC. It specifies CASSEWTSGNEQFF.

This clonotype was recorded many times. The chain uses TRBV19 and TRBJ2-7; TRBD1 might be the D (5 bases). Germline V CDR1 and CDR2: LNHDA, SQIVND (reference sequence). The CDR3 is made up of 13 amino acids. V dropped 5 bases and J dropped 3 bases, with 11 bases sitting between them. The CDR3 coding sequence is TGTGCCAGTAGTCCGACAGATCTCTACGAGCAGTACTTC. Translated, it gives CASSPTDLYEQYF.

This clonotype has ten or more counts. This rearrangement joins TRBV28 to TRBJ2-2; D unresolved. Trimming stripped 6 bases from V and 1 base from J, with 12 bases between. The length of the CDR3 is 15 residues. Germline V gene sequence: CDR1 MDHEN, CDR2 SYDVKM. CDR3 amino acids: CASSPGSVNTGELFF. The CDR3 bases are TGTGCCAGCAGCCCAGGCTCTGTGAACACCGGGGAGCTGTTTTTT.

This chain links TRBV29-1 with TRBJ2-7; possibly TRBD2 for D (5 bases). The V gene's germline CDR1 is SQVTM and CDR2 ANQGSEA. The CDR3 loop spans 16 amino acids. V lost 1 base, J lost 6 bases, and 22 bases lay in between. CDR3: CSVEVSLSGRPREQYF. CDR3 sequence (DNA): TGCAGCGTTGAAGTAAGTCTCAGCGGCAGGCCTCGCGAGCAGTACTTC.

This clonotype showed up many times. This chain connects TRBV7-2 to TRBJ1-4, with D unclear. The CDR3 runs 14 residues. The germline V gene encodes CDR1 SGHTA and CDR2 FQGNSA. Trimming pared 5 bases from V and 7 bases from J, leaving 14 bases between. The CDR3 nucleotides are TGTGCCAGCAGCCCGAGAGAAGGCGGTGAAAAACTGTTTTTT. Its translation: CASSPREGGEKLFF.

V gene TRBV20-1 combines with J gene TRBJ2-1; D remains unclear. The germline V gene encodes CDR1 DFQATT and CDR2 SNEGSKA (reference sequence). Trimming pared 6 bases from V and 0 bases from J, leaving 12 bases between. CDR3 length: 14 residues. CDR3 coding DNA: TGCAGTGCCAGACTCCTTGGCTCCTACAATGAGCAGTTCTTC. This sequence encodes CSARLLGSYNEQFF.

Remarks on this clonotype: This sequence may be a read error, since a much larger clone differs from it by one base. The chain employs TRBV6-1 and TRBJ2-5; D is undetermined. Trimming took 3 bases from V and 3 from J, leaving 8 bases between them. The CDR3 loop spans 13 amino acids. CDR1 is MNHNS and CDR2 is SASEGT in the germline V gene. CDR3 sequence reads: CASSECTEETQYF. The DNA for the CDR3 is TGTGCCAGCAGTGAGTGTACAGAAGAGACCCAGTACTTC.

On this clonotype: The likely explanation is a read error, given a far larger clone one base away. The DNA of the CDR3 is TGTGCCAGCAGCCCGATCTCCTATAATTCACCCCTCCACTTT. This translates into CASSPISYNSPLHF. J is TRBJ1-6 and V is TRBV7-9; D remains ambiguous. V lost 5 bases to trimming and J lost 0 bases, with 5 bases between them. This CDR3 is built from 14 residues. Germline CDR1 is SEHNR and CDR2 is FQNEAQ (reference sequence).

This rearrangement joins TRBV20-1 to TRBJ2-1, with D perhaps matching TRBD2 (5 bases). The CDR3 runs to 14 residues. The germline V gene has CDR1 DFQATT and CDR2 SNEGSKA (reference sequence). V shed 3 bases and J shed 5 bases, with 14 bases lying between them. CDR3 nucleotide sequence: TGCAGTGCTAGCATCCCGCCGGGAAACAATGAGCAGTTCTTC. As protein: CSASIPPGNNEQFF.

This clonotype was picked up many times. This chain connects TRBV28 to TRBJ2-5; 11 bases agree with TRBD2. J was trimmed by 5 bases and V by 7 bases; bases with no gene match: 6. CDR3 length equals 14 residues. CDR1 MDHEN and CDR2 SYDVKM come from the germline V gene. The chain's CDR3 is CASTTVAGGETQYF. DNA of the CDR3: TGTGCCAGCACCACCGTAGCGGGAGGGGAGACCCAGTACTTC.

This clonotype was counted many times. The CDR3 protein is CASGRQAVSYNEQFF. The CDR3 nucleotides read TGTGCCAGCGGCAGACAGGCTGTTTCCTACAATGAGCAGTTCTTC. The chain has TRBV27 and TRBJ2-1, with D possibly TRBD1 on 6 matching bases. Germline V gene lookup returns CDR1 MNHEY and CDR2 SMNVEV (reference sequence). V was shortened by 8 bases and J by 1 base, with 15 bases between the two germline ends. The CDR3 runs to 15 residues.

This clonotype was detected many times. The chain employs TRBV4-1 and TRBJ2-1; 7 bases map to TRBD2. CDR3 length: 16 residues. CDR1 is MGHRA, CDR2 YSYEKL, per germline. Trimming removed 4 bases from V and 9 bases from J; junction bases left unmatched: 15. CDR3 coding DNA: TGCGCCAGCAGCCGAGCCCTAGCGTGTACGGGGGGTGAGCAGTTCTTC. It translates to CASSRALACTGGEQFF.

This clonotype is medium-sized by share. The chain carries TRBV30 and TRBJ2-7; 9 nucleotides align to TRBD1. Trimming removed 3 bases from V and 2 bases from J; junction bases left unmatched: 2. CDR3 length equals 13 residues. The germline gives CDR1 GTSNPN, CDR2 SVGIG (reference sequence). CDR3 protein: CAWRRTGAYEQYF. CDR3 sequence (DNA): TGTGCCTGGAGGAGGACAGGGGCCTACGAGCAGTACTTC.

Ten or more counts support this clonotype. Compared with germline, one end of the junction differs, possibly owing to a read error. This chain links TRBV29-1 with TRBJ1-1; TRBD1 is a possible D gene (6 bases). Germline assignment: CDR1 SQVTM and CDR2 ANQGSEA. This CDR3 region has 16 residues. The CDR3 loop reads CSVGGLAGALNTKAFF. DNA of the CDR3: TGCAGCGTTGGGGGACTGGCGGGGGCCTTGAACACTAAAGCTTTCTTT.

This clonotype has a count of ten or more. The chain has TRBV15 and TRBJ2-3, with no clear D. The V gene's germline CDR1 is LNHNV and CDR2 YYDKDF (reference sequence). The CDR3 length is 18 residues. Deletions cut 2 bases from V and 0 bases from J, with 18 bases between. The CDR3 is CATSRSRTRRSSTDTQYF. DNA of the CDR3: TGTGCCACCAGCAGATCTCGGACCCGACGATCTAGCACAGATACGCAGTATTTT. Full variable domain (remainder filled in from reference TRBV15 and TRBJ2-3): DAMVIQNPRYQVTQFGKPVTLSCSQTLNHNVMYWYQQKSSQAPKLLFHYYDKDFNNEADTPDNFQSRRPNTSFCFLDIRSPGLGDTAMYLCATSRSRTRRSSTDTQYFGPGTRLTVL.

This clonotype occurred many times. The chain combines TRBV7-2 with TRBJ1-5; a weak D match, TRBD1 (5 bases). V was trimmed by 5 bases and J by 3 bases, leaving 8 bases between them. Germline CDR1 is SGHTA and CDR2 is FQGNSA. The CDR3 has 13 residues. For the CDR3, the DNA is TGTGCCAGCAGCAGACAGTTCAATCAGCCCCAGCATTTT. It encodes CASSRQFNQPQHF.

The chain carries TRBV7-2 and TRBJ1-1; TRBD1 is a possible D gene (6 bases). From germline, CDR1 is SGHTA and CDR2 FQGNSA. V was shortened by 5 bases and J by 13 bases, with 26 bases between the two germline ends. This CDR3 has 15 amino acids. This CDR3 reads CASSRPGASNTEDFF. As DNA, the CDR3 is TGTGCCAGCAGCCGGCCGGGGGCCTCCAACACTGAGGATTTCTTT.

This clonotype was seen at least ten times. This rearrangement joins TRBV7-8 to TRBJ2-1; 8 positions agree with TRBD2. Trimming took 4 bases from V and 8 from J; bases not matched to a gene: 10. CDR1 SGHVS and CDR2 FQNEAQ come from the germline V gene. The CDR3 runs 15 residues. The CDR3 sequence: CASSYVSGRTYEQFF. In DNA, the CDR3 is TGTGCCAGCAGCTATGTAAGCGGGAGAACCTATGAGCAGTTCTTC. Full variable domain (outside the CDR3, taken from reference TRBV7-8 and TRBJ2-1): GAGVSQSPRYKVAKRGQDVALRCDPISGHVSLFWYQQALGQGPEFLTYFQNEAQLDKSGLPSDRFFAERPEGSVSTLKIQRTQQEDSAVYLCASSYVSGRTYEQFFGPGTRLTVL.

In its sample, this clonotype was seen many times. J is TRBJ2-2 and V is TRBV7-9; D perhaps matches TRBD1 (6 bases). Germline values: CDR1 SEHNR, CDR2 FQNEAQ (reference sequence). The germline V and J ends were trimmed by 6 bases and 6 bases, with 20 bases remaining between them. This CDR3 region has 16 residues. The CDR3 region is CASRSQVTGPAGELFF. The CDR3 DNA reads TGTGCCAGCAGATCACAGGTCACAGGGCCAGCCGGGGAGCTGTTTTTT.

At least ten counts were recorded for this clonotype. CDR3 DNA: TGTGCCAGCAGCTTCACCGGGACAGGTTCCAATGAGCAGTTCTTC. Translation: CASSFTGTGSNEQFF. V and J are TRBV11-3 and TRBJ2-1; 8 positions match TRBD1. V trimming: 3 bases; J trimming: 6 bases; junction bases outside the gene matches: 7. Per germline, CDR1 SGHNT and CDR2 YENEEA. The CDR3 totals 15 residues.

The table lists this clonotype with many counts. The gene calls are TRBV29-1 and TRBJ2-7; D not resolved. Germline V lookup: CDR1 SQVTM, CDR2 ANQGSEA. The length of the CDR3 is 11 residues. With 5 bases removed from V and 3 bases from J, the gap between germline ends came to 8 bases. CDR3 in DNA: TGCAGCGTTTCCGGCCACTACGAGCAGTACTTC. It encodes CSVSGHYEQYF.

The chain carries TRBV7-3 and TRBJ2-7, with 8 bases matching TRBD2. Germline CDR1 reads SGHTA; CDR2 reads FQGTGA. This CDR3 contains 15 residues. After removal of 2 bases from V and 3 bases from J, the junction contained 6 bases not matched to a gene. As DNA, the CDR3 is TGTGCCAGCAGCTTAGGCGGGGGGTTTATCTACGAGCAGTACTTC. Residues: CASSLGGGFIYEQYF. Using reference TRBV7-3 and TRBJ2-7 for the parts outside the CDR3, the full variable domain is GAGVSQTPSNKVTEKGKYVELRCDPISGHTALYWYRQSLGQGPEFLIYFQGTGAADDSGLPNDRFFAVRPEGSVSTLKIQRTERGDSAVYLCASSLGGGFIYEQYFGPGTRLTVT.

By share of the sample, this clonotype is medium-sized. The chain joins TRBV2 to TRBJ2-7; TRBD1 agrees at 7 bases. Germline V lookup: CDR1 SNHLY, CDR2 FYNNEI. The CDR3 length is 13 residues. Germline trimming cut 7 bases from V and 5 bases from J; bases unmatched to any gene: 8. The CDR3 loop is CASTEQGNHEQYF. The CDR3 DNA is TGTGCCAGCACGGAACAGGGGAACCACGAGCAGTACTTC. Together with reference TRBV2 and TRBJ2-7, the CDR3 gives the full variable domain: EPEVTQTPSHQVTQMGQEVILRCVPISNHLYFYWYRQILGQKVEFLVSFYNNEISEKSEIFDDQFSVERPDGSNFTLKIRSTKLEDSAMYFCASTEQGNHEQYFGPGTRLTVT.

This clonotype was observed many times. The CDR3 protein is CASTQGGAQDTQYF. The CDR3 DNA reads as TGTGCCAGCACTCAGGGGGGCGCACAAGATACGCAGTATTTT. The chain couples TRBV6-1 to TRBJ2-3; weak D call: TRBD1 (7 bases). The ends were cut back, 7 bases at V and 5 bases at J, with 16 bases in the middle. Looked up from germline, CDR1 is MNHNS and CDR2 is SASEGT. The CDR3 has 14 amino acids.